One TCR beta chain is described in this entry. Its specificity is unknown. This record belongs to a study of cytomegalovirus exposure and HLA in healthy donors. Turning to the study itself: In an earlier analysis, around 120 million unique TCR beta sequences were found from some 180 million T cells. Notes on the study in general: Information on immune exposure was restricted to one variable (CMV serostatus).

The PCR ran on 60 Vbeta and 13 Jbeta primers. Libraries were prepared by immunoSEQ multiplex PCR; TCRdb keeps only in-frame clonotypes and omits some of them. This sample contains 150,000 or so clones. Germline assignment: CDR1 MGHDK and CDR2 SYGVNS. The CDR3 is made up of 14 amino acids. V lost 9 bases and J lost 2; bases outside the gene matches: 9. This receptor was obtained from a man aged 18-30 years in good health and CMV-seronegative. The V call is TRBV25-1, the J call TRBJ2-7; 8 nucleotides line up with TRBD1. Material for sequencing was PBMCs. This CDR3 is CASSGGVGTYEQYF. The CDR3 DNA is TGTGCCAGTTCAGGGGGCGTAGGCACCTACGAGCAGTACTTC.